This T cell receptor (beta chain) was retrieved from a study of control samples from healthy donors and cancer patients. CDR3 size: 14 residues. Trimming cost V 5 bases and J 1 base, with 8 bases left between them. Germline V lookup: CDR1 MRHNA, CDR2 SNTAGT. TCRdb keeps only in-frame clones here, not all; method: immunoSEQ multiplex PCR. The table shows 4,500 to 6,500 clones, with approximately 84% occurring only once. The gene calls are TRBV6-4 and TRBJ2-2, with TRBD2 as a possible D gene (6 bases). The receptor's source is a female donor with lung cancer. Source material: formalin-fixed, paraffin-embedded tissue. The CDR3 DNA is TGTGCCAGCAGTTGGGACTTGAACACCGGGGAGCTGTTTTTT. It codes for CASSWDLNTGELFF.